The 15 T cell receptor beta chains below were found in one sample sequenced in a study of T cells after yellow fever vaccination. In TCRdb, the 5' RACE reads were re-called with MiXCR into one record per CDR3 protein. Of 350,000 or so distinct CDR3 sequences in the sample, approximately 8% were seen once. Material: PBMCs, obtained approximately 47 days after the first yellow fever vaccination. These receptors all stem from a man aged 18 to 29 who received the YFV17D yellow fever vaccine.

Only a few counts were recorded for this clonotype. This rearrangement joins TRBV20-1 to TRBJ1-5; D unclear. Trimming removed 0 bases from V and 1 base from J, with 4 bases in between. The length of the CDR3 is 13 residues. Germline V gives CDR1 DFQATT, CDR2 SNEGSKA (reference sequence). The CDR3 reads CSAREQSNQPQHF. CDR3 DNA: TGCAGTGCTAGAGAGCAGAGCAATCAGCCCCAGCATTTT.

The chain combines TRBV6-1 with TRBJ2-1; no reliable D call. Germline lookup yields CDR1 MNHNS and CDR2 SASEGT. The V gene lost 9 bases and the J gene lost 5 bases, with 20 bases spanning the gap. The CDR3 is 15 residues long. The CDR3 loop reads CASYRVPQENNEQFF. CDR3 nucleotide sequence: TGTGCCAGTTATCGAGTGCCCCAGGAGAACAATGAGCAGTTCTTC.

This chain connects TRBV11-2 to TRBJ2-5; a weak D match, TRBD2 (6 bases). Trimming shortened V by 5 bases and J by 3 bases, and 28 bases separated the two germline ends. There are 19 residues in the CDR3. Germline assignment: CDR1 SGHAT and CDR2 FQNNGV. This chain's CDR3 is CASSKTFSRGTGGKETQYF. CDR3 coding DNA: TGTGCCAGCAGCAAGACCTTTTCCCGAGGGACTGGGGGGAAAGAGACCCAGTACTTC.

This chain uses TRBV6-1 with TRBJ2-2; 7 positions agree with TRBD1. V lost 6 bases, J lost 1 base, and 8 bases stayed unmatched. The CDR3 is made up of 16 amino acids. Germline V gene sequence: CDR1 MNHNS, CDR2 SASEGT. This CDR3 reads CASSLWAGGNTGELFF. In nucleotides, the CDR3 is TGTGCCAGCAGCCTTTGGGCAGGGGGGAACACCGGGGAGCTGTTTTTT.

The table lists this clonotype with a count of one. The rearrangement links TRBV4-2 to TRBJ2-3, with 15 bases aligning to TRBD2. V was pared by 4 bases and J by 0 bases, with 5 bases of the junction left unmatched. The CDR3 loop spans 18 amino acids. Germline V gene data show CDR1 as LGHNA and CDR2 as YNFKEQ. The CDR3, as DNA: TGTGCCAGCAGCCCTGGACTAGCGGGGGGGCTAAGCACAGATACGCAGTATTTT. This sequence encodes CASSPGLAGGLSTDTQYF.

In nucleotides, the CDR3 is TGTGCCAGCAGCTTGGGCGGGGGGGCTATAGATACGCAGTATTTT. As protein: CASSLGGGAIDTQYF. The chain is built from TRBV5-4 and TRBJ2-3, with 9 bases matching TRBD2. This CDR3 is 15 amino acids long. CDR1 is SGHNT, CDR2 YYREEE, per germline (reference sequence). V trimming: 0 bases; J trimming: 5 bases; junction bases outside the gene matches: 4.

The V gene is TRBV11-2, the J gene TRBJ2-2; the match to TRBD1 covers 9 bases. The V gene's germline CDR1 is SGHAT and CDR2 FQNNGV. V was pared by 3 bases and J by 4 bases, with 3 bases of the junction left unmatched. The CDR3 length is 15 residues. Here the CDR3 DNA reads TGTGCCAGCAGCTTTGTGACAGGGGGCACCGGGGAGCTGTTTTTT. Translating gives CASSFVTGGTGELFF.

In this sample, this clonotype turned up a few times. The chain has TRBV16 and TRBJ2-6; D is unclear. Germline V gene lookup returns CDR1 KGHSY and CDR2 FQNENV. The V end lost 1 base, the J end lost 0 bases, and 10 bases lay between the germline ends. CDR3 length: 17 amino acids. DNA for the CDR3: TGTGCCAGCAGCCAATGGGTACCGACCTCTGGGGCCAACGTCCTGACTTTC. Translation gives CASSQWVPTSGANVLTF.

This rearrangement joins TRBV19 to TRBJ1-4; D is unresolved. The germline V gene has CDR1 LNHDA and CDR2 SQIVND (reference sequence). The V and J ends lost 4 bases and 0 bases respectively, with 6 bases between them. The CDR3 loop spans 14 amino acids. The CDR3 DNA reads TGTGCCAGTAGTAGGGGAGCAACTAATGAAAAACTGTTTTTT. This gives the protein CASSRGATNEKLFF. The whole variable domain, remainder taken from reference TRBV19 and TRBJ1-4, is DGGITQSPKYLFRKEGQNVTLSCEQNLNHDAMYWYRQDPGQGLRLIYYSQIVNDFQKGDIAEGYSVSREKKESFPLTVTSAQKNPTAFYLCASSRGATNEKLFFGSGTQLSVL.

In this sample, this clonotype turned up many times. This chain links TRBV7-2 with TRBJ1-1, with D possibly matching TRBD1 (5 bases). The CDR3 consists of 14 residues. Germline V gives CDR1 SGHTA, CDR2 FQGNSA. Between the trimmed V and J ends, which lost 3 bases and 1 base, there was a span of 9 bases. The CDR3 DNA is TGTGCCAGCAGCTTGGGGCAGAGGAACACTGAAGCTTTCTTT. Translated, it gives CASSLGQRNTEAFF.

The CDR3 DNA reads as TGTGCCAGCAGCCCCCGGGACTCGGCCTACGAGCAGTACTTC. Protein sequence: CASSPRDSAYEQYF. The chain combines TRBV7-2 with TRBJ2-7, with D possibly TRBD2 on 6 matching bases. With 5 bases removed from V and 2 bases from J, the gap between germline ends came to 13 bases. The CDR3 is 14 residues long. Germline V gene sequence: CDR1 SGHTA, CDR2 FQGNSA.

This clonotype has more than one count but fewer than ten. The chain links TRBV7-9 to TRBJ1-1; D is undetermined. This CDR3 is 14 amino acids long. V lost 5 bases to trimming and J lost 3 bases, with 13 bases between them. Looked up from germline, CDR1 is SEHNR and CDR2 is FQNEAQ (reference sequence). CDR3 bases: TGTGCCAGCAGCCCCAGAGCGATGCACACTGAAGCTTTCTTT. It yields the protein CASSPRAMHTEAFF.

This clonotype has just a few counts. The J gene is TRBJ2-7, the V gene TRBV4-1, with D unclear. Germline CDR1 MGHRA, CDR2 YSYEKL. The CDR3 has 13 amino acids. The V gene lost 0 bases and the J gene lost 2 bases, with 5 bases spanning the gap. The CDR3 nucleotides read TGCGCCAGCAGCCAAGATTTAACCTACGAGCAGTACGTC. This translates into CASSQDLTYEQYV.

Note on this clonotype: The junction differs from germline at one of its ends, possibly a read error. The V gene is TRBV7-9, the J gene TRBJ2-1, with D unresolved. Germline CDR1 SEHNR, CDR2 FQNEAQ (reference sequence). The CDR3 contains 15 residues. The CDR3 DNA is TGTGCCTGCAGCTCAGTCCGGCAGGCACCGAATGAGCAGTTCTTC. Translating gives CACSSVRQAPNEQFF.

The chain carries TRBV9 and TRBJ2-1; D might be TRBD1 (6 bases). V lost 0 bases and J lost 12, with 16 bases in between. The CDR3 is 14 amino acids. CDR1 is SGDLS, CDR2 YYNGEE, per germline. CDR3 loop: CASSVEGDGDAQFF. In DNA form, the CDR3 reads TGTGCCAGCAGCGTAGAGGGGGATGGGGATGCGCAGTTCTTC. The whole variable domain, filled in from reference TRBV9 and TRBJ2-1, reads DSGVTQTPKHLITATGQRVTLRCSPRSGDLSVYWYQQSLDQGLQFLIQYYNGEERAKGNILERFSAQQFPDLHSELNLSSLELGDSALYFCASSVEGDGDAQFFGPGTRLTVL.